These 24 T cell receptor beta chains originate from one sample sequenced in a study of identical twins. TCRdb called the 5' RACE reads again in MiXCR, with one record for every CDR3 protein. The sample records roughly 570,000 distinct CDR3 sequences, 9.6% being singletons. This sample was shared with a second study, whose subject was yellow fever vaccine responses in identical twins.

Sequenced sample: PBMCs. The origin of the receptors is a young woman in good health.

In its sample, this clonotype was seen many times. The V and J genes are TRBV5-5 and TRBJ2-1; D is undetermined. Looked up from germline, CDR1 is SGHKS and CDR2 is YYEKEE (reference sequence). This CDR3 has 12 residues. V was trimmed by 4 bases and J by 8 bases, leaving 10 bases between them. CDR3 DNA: TGTGCCAGCAGCCAGGTGGTGGATGAGCAGTTCTTC. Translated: CASSQVVDEQFF.

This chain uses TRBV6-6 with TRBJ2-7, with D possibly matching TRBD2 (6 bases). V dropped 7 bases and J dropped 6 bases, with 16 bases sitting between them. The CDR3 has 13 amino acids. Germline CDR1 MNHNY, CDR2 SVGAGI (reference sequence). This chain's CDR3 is CASTLLLGGEQYF. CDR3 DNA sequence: TGTGCCAGCACCCTCCTGCTGGGAGGCGAGCAGTACTTC.

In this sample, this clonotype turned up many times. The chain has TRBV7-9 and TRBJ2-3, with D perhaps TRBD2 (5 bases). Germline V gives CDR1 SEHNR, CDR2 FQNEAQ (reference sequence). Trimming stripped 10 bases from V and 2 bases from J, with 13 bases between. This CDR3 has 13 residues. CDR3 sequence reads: CATSQELTDTQYF. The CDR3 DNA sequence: TGTGCCACTAGCCAAGAGCTCACAGATACGCAGTATTTT.

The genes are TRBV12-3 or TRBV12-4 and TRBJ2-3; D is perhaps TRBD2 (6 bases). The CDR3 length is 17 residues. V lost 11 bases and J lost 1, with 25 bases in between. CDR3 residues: CACCPSSSRLGTDTQYF. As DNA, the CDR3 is TGTGCCTGCTGCCCAAGTTCCAGCCGACTAGGCACAGATACGCAGTATTTT.

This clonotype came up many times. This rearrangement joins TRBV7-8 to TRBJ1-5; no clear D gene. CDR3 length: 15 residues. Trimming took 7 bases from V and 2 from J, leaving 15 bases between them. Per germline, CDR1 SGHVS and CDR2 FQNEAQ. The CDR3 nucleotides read TGTGCCAGCACCGGGGAGGGAATGGGCAATCAGCCCCAGCATTTT. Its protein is CASTGEGMGNQPQHF.

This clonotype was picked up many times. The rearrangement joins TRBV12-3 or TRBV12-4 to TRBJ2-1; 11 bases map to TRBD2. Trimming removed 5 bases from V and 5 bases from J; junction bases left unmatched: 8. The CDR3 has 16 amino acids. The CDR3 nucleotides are TGTGCCAGCAGTACCTATAGCGGGAGGGCCAACAATGAGCAGTTCTTC. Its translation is CASSTYSGRANNEQFF.

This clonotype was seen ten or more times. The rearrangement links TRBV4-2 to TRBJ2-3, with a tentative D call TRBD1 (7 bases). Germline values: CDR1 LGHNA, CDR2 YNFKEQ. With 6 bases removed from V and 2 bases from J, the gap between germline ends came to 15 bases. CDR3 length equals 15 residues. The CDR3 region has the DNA TGTGCCAGCAGACCGGAGGGGGCGGACACAGATACGCAGTATTTT. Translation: CASRPEGADTDTQYF.

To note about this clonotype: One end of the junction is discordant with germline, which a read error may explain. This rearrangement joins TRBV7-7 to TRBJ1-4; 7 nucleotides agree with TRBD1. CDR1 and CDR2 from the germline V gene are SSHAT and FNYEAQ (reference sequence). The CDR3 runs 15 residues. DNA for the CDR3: TGTGCTAGCAGCTTACGGAGGGGGCCTAATGAAAAACTGTTTTTT. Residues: CASSLRRGPNEKLFF.

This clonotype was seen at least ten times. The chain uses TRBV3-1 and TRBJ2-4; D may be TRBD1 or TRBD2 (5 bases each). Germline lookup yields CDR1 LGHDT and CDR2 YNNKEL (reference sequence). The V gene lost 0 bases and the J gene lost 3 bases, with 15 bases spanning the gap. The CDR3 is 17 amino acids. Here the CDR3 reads CASSQDPGAAGKNIQYF. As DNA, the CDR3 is TGTGCCAGCAGCCAAGACCCCGGGGCGGCTGGCAAAAACATTCAGTACTTC.

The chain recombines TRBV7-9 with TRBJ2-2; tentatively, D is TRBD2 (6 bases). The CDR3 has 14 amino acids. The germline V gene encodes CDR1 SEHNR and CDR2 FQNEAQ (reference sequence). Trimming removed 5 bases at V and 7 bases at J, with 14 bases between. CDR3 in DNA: TGTGCCAGCAGCCCCACTAGCTTCGGCGGGGAGCTGTTTTTT. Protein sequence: CASSPTSFGGELFF.

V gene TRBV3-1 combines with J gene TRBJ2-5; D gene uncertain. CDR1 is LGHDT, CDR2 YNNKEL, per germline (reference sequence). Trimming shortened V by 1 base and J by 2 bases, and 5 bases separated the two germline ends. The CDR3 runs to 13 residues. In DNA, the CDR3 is TGTGCCAGCAGCCAAGTTCAACAAGAGACCCAGTACTTC. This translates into CASSQVQQETQYF.

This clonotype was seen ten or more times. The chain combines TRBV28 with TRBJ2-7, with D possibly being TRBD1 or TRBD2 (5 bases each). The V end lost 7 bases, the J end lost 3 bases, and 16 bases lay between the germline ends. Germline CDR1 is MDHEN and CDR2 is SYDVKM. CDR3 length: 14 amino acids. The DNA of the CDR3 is TGTGCCAGCACCCCACCGGGACGGCGCTACGAGCAGTACTTC. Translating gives CASTPPGRRYEQYF.

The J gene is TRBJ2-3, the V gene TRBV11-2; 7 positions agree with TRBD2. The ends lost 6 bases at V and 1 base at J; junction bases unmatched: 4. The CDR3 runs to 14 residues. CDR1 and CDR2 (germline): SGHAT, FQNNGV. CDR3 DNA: TGTGCCAGCAGAGAGGCGGGGGGCACAGATACGCAGTATTTT. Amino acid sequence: CASREAGGTDTQYF.

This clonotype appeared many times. The DNA of the CDR3 is TGTGCCAGCAGCGGGACTAGCGGGAGAAGGAATGAGCAGTTCTTC. It yields the protein CASSGTSGRRNEQFF. The gene calls are TRBV6-1 and TRBJ2-1; TRBD2 matches 14 bases. Per germline, CDR1 MNHNS and CDR2 SASEGT. This CDR3 has 15 residues. Trimming cost V 6 bases and J 7 bases; bases outside gene matches: 5.

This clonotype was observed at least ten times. Here the CDR3 reads CSVTRRGYETQYF. CDR3 coding DNA: TGCAGTGTTACACGCAGGGGGTATGAGACCCAGTACTTC. This rearrangement joins TRBV20-1 to TRBJ2-5, with 7 bases identical to TRBD1. The V and J ends lost 7 bases and 5 bases, in that order; junction bases with no gene match: 10. Germline CDR1 reads DFQATT; CDR2 reads SNEGSKA (reference sequence). The CDR3 is 13 residues long.

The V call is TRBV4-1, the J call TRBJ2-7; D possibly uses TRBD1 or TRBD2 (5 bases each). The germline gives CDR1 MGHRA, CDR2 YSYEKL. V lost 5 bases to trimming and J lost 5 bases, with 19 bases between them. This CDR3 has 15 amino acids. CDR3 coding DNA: TGCGCCAGCAGCTCACCCGGGATCCGGGGCCACGAGCAGTACTTC. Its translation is CASSSPGIRGHEQYF.

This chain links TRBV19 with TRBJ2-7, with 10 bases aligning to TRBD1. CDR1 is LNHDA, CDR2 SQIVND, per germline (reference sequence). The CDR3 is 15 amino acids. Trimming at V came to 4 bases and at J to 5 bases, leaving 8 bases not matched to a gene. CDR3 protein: CASSTLDRGLDEQYF. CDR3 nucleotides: TGTGCCAGTAGTACCCTTGACAGGGGGCTGGACGAGCAGTACTTC.

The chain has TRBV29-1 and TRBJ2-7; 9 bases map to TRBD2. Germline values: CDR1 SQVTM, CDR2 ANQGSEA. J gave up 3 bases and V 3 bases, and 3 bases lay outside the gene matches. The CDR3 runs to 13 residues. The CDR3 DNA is TGCAGCGTTGACGAGACTAGCGGCTACGAGCAGTACTTC. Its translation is CSVDETSGYEQYF.

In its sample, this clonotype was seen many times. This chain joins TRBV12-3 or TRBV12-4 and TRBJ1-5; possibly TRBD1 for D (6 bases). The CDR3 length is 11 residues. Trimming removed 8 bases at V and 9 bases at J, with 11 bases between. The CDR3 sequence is CASGGPGPQHF. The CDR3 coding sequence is TGTGCCAGCGGGGGGCCGGGGCCCCAGCATTTT.

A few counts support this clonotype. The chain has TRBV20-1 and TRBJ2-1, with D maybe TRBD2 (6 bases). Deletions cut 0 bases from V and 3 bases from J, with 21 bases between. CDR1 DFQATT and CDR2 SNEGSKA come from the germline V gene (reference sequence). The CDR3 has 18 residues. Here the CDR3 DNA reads TGCAGTGCTAGAGATTTTTTACACGGCCTAGCGTTCTACAATGAGCAGTTCTTC. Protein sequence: CSARDFLHGLAFYNEQFF.

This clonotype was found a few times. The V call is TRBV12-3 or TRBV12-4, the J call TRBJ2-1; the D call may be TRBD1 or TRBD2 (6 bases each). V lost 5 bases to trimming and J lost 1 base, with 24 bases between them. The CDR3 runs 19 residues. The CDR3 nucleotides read TGTGCCAGCAGTACCCTTCGGGGGCCAGACAGAATTTCCTACAATGAGCAGTTCTTC. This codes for CASSTLRGPDRISYNEQFF.

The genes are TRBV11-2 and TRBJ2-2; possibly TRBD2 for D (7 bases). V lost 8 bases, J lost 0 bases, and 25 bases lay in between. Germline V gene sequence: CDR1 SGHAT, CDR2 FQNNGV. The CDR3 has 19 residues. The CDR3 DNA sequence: TGTGCCAGCTGTTTAGTCGGTCGAGGGGGGAGGGCGAACACCGGGGAGCTGTTTTTT. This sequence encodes CASCLVGRGGRANTGELFF.

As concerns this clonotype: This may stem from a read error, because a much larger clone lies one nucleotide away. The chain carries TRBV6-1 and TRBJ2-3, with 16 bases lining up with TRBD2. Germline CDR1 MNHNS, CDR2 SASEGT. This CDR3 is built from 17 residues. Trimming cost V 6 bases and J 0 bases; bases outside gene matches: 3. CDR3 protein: CASSWGLAGGSTDTQYF. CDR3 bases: TGTGCCAGCAGCTGGGGACTAGCGGGAGGGAGCACAGATACGCAGTATTTT.

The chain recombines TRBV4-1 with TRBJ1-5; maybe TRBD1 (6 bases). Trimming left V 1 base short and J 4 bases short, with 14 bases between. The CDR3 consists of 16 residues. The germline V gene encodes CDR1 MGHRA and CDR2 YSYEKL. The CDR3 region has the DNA TGCGCCAGCAGCCAAGCCTCCGGGACATTGAATCAGCCCCAGCATTTT. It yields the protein CASSQASGTLNQPQHF.